This T cell receptor beta chain was retrieved from a study of blood T cell repertoires in COVID-19. Study-level information: The study drew acute and convalescent COVID-19 samples from the United States, Italy and Spain. T cells, B-cell-depleted T cells, or PBMCs provided the cDNA or gDNA that served as material.

The length of the CDR3 is 14 residues. V shed 1 base and J shed 0 bases, with 6 bases lying between them. Germline values: CDR1 LNHNV, CDR2 YYDKDF (reference sequence). Produced via immunoSEQ multiplex PCR; TCRdb's table is partial and in-frame only. The repertoire holds tens of thousands of clones, roughly 89% seen once, with roughly 5% in the top ten. The specimen was peripheral blood. The chain is built from TRBV15 and TRBJ1-2; D gene ambiguous. This receptor was taken from a man aged 55 to 70 with acute or convalescent COVID-19. CDR3 DNA: TGTGCCACCAGCAGAGTCCCCGCTAACTATGGCTACACCTTC. It is translated as CATSRVPANYGYTF.